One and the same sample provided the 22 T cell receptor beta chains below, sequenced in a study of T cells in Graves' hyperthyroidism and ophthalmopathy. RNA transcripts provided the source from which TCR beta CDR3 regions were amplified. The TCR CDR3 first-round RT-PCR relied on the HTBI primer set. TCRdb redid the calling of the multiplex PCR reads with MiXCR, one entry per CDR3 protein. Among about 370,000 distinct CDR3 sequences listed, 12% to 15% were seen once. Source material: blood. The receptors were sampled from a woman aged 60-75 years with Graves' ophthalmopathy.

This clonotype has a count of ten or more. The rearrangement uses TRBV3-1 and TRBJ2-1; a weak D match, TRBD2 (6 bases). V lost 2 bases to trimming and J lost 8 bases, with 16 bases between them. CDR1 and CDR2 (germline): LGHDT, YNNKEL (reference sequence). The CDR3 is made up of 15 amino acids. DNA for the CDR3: TGTGCCAGCAGCCAAAATGCCGGGGGAATCGATGAGCAGTTCTTC. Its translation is CASSQNAGGIDEQFF.

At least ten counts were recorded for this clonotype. The chain's CDR3 is CASTMGHANTEAFF. The DNA for the CDR3 is TGTGCCAGCACCATGGGACATGCCAACACTGAAGCTTTCTTT. The chain recombines TRBV12-3 or TRBV12-4 with TRBJ1-1; D possibly corresponds to TRBD1 (6 bases). The CDR3 has 14 residues. The V end lost 7 bases, the J end lost 2 bases, and 14 bases lay between the germline ends.

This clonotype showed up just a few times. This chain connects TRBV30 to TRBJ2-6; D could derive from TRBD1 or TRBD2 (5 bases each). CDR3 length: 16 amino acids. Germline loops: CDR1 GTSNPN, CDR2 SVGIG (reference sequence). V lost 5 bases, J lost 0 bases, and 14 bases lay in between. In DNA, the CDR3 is TGTGCCTGGCACCGGGACCCCCGCTCTGGGGCCAACGTCCTGACTTTC. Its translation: CAWHRDPRSGANVLTF.

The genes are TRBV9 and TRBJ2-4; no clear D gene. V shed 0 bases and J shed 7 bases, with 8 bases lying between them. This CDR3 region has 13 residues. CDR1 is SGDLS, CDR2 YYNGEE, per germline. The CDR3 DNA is TGTGCCAGCAGCGTAGGTCTAGTCAACATTCAGTACTTC. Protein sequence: CASSVGLVNIQYF.

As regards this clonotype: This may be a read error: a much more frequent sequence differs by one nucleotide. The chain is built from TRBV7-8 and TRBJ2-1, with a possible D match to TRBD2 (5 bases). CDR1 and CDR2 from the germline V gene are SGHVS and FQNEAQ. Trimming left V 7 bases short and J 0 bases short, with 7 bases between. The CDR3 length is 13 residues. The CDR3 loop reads CASKEDSYNEQFF. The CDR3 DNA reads TGTGCCAGCAAGGAGGACTCCTACAATGAGCAGTTCTTC.

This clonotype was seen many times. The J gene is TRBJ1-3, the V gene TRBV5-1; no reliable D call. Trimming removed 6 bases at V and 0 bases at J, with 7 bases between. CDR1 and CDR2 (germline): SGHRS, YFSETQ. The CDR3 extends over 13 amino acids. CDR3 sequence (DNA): TGCGCCAGCAAGGCCACCTCTGGAAACACCATATATTTT. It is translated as CASKATSGNTIYF.

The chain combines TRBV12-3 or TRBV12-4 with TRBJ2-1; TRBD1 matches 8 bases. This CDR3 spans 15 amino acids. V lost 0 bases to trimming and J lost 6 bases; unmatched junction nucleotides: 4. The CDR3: CASSLAGTGFNEQFF. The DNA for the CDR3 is TGTGCCAGCAGTTTAGCCGGGACAGGCTTCAATGAGCAGTTCTTC.

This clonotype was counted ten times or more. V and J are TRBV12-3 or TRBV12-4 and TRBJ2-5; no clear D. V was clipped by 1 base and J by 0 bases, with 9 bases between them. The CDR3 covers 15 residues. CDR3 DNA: TGTGCCAGCAGTTTAGGGCCTGAGTACCAAGAGACCCAGTACTTC. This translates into CASSLGPEYQETQYF.

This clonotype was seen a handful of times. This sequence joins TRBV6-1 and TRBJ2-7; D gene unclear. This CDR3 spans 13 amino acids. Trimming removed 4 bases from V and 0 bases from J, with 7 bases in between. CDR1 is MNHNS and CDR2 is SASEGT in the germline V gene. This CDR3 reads CASSALDSYEQYF. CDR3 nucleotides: TGTGCCAGCAGTGCCCTGGACTCCTACGAGCAGTACTTC.

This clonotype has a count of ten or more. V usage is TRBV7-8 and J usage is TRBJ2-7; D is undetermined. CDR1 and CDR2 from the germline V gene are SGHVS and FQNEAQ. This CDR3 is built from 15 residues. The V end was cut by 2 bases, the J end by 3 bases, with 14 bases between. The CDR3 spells CASSLSRTRLYEQYF. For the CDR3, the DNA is TGTGCCAGCAGCTTATCCAGGACCCGCCTCTACGAGCAGTACTTC.

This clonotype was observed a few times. The chain's CDR3 is CASSSTGYGNTIYF. The CDR3 DNA sequence: TGCGCCAGCAGCTCGACAGGGTACGGAAACACCATATATTTT. The V and J genes are TRBV5-1 and TRBJ1-3; 7 nucleotides match TRBD1. Germline loops: CDR1 SGHRS, CDR2 YFSETQ. CDR3 length: 14 residues. Trimming at V came to 3 bases and at J to 4 bases, leaving 4 bases not matched to a gene.

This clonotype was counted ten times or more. The CDR3 coding sequence is TGTGCCAGCAGTATCTCCGGGACAGGGGACGGCTACACCTTC. Its protein is CASSISGTGDGYTF. This rearrangement joins TRBV12-3 or TRBV12-4 to TRBJ1-2; 10 nucleotides line up with TRBD1. With V trimmed by 5 bases and J by 8 bases, 8 bases remained unmatched. This CDR3 spans 14 amino acids.

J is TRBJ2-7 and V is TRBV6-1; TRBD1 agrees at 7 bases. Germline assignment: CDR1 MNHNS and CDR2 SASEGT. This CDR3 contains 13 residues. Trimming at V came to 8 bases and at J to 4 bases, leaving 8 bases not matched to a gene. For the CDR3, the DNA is TGTGCCAGCTCGGAAGGGGGCGATTACGAGCAGTACTTC. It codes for CASSEGGDYEQYF.

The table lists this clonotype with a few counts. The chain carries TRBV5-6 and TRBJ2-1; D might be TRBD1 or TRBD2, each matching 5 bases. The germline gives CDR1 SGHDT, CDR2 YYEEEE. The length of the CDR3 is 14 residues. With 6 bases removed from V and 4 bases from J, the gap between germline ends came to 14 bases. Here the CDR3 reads CASKLRDQYNEQFF. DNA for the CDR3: TGTGCCAGCAAATTACGGGACCAGTACAATGAGCAGTTCTTC.

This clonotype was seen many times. Written as DNA, the CDR3 is TGCGCCAGCAGCTTCCCCGGGACTCGCAACAATGAGCAGTTCTTC. It codes for CASSFPGTRNNEQFF. The rearrangement joins TRBV5-1 to TRBJ2-1; D perhaps matches TRBD2 (6 bases). Germline CDR1 SGHRS, CDR2 YFSETQ. Trimming cost V 2 bases and J 5 bases, with 14 bases left between them. The CDR3 length is 15 residues.

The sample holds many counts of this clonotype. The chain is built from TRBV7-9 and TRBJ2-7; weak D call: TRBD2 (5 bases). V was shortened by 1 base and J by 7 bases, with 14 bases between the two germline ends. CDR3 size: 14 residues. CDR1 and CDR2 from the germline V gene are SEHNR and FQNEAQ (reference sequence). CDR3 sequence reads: CASSLDPGLGEQYF. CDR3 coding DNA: TGTGCCAGCAGCTTAGACCCGGGATTGGGAGAGCAGTACTTC.

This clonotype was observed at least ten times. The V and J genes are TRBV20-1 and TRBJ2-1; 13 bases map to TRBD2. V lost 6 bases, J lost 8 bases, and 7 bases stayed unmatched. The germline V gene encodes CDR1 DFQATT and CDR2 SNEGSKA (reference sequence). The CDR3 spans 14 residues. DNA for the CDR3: TGCAGTGCAGCTGGACTAGCGGGAGCGCATGAGCAGTTCTTC. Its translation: CSAAGLAGAHEQFF.

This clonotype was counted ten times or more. The CDR3 here is CASSNRAEAAYEQYF. The CDR3 coding sequence is TGTGCCAGCAGTAACCGGGCCGAGGCCGCTTACGAGCAGTACTTC. The chain recombines TRBV6-1 with TRBJ2-7; D remains ambiguous. From germline, CDR1 is MNHNS and CDR2 SASEGT. The CDR3 has 15 residues. V lost 5 bases, J lost 4 bases, and 18 bases lay in between.

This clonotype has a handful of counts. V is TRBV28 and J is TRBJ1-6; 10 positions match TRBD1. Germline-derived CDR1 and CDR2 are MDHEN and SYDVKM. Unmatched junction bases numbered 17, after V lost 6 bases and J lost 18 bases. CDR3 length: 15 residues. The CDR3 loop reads CASRPPGTGDRPSHF. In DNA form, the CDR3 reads TGTGCCAGCAGGCCACCCGGGACAGGGGACCGTCCCTCCCACTTT. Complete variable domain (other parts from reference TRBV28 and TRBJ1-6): DVKVTQSSRYLVKRTGEKVFLECVQDMDHENMFWYRQDPGLGLRLIYFSYDVKMKEKGDIPEGYSVSREKKERFSLILESASTNQTSMYLCASRPPGTGDRPSHFGNGTRLTVT.

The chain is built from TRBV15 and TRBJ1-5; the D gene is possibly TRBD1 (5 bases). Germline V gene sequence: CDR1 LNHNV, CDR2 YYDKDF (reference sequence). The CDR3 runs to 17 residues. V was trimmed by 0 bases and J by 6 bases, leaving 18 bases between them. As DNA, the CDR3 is TGTGCCACCAGCAGAGATCGCCACTCGGGGCTTATTCAGCCCCAGCATTTT. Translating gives CATSRDRHSGLIQPQHF.

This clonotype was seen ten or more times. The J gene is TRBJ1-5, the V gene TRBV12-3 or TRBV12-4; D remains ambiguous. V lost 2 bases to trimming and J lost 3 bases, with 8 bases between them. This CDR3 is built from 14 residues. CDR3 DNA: TGTGCCAGCAGTTTATCGAGTTCCAATCAGCCCCAGCATTTT. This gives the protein CASSLSSSNQPQHF.

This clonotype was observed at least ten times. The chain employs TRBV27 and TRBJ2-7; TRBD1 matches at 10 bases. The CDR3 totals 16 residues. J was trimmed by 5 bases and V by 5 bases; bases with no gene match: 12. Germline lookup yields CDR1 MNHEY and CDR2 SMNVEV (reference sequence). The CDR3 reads CASSQPRQGARNEQYF. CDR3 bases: TGTGCCAGCAGTCAGCCCCGACAGGGGGCGCGGAACGAGCAGTACTTC.